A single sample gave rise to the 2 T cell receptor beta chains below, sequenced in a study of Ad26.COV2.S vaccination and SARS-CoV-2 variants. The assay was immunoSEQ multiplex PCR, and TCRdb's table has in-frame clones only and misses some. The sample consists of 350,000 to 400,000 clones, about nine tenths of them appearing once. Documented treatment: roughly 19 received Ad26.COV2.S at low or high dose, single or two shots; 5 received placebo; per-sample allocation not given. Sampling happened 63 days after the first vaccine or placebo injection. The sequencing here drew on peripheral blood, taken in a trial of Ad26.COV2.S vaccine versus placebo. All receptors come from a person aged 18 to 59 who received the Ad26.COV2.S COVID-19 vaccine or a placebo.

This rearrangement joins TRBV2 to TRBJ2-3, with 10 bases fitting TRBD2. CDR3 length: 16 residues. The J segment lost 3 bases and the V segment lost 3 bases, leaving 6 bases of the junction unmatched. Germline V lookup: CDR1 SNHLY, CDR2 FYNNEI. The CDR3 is CASSESGGARTDTQYF. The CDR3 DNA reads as TGTGCCAGCAGTGAGAGCGGGGGGGCTAGGACAGATACGCAGTATTTT.

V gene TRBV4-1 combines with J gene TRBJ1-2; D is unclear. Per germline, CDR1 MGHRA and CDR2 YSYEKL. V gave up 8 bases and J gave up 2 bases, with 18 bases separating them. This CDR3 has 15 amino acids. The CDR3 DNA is TGCGCCAGCCGCCGCCTTGAGAGGCTAAACTATGGCTACACCTTC. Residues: CASRRLERLNYGYTF.